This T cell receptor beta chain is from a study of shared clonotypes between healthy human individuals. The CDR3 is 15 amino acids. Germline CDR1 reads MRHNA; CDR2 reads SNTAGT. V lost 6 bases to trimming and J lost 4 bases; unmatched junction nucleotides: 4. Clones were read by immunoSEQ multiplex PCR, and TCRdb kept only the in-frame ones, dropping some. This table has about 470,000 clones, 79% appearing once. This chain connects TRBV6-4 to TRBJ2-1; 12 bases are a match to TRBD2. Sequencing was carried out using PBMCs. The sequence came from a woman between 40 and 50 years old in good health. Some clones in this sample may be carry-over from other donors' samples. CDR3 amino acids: CASRALAGGYNEQFF. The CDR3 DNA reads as TGTGCCAGCAGAGCGCTAGCGGGAGGGTACAATGAGCAGTTCTTC.